This T cell receptor (beta chain) was sequenced in a study of control samples from healthy donors and cancer patients. The CDR3 runs to 14 residues. The J segment lost 8 bases and the V segment lost 5 bases, leaving 10 bases of the junction unmatched. Germline lookup yields CDR1 SNHLY and CDR2 FYNNEI. Libraries were prepared by immunoSEQ multiplex PCR; TCRdb keeps only in-frame clonotypes and omits some of them. The sample has some 130,000 clones; just under 95% are singletons. The gene calls are TRBV2 and TRBJ1-2; 8 bases are a match to TRBD1. Sequencing was performed on blood. This sequence was found in a man in his late teens or twenties in good health. The CDR3 sequence: CASSIGQGARGYTF. CDR3 nucleotide sequence: TGTGCCAGCAGTATTGGGCAGGGGGCGCGGGGCTACACCTTC.